These 11 T cell receptor beta chains were all obtained from the same sample, sequenced in a study of identical twins. TCRdb processed the 5' RACE reads anew with MiXCR; each CDR3 protein has one entry. Of a few hundred thousand distinct CDR3 sequences listed, roughly 9% are singletons. Sequenced: naive T cells sorted from blood. The receptors shown here come from a woman between 45 and 60 years old in good health.

DNA for the CDR3: TGCGCCAGCAGCTTGTTGGGTCTTGAAGCTTTCTTT. It codes for CASSLLGLEAFF. This sequence joins TRBV5-1 and TRBJ1-1; unclear D gene. Trimming left V 1 base short and J 7 bases short, with 8 bases between. The germline CDR1 and CDR2 sequences are SGHRS and YFSETQ. The CDR3 runs 12 residues. Complete variable domain (other parts from reference TRBV5-1 and TRBJ1-1): KAGVTQTPRYLIKTRGQQVTLSCSPISGHRSVSWYQQTPGQGLQFLFEYFSETQRNKGNFPGRFSGRQFSNSRSEMNVSTLELGDSALYLCASSLLGLEAFFGQGTRLTVV.

Notes on this clonotype: Compared with germline, one end of the junction differs, possibly owing to a read error. The chain has TRBV28 and TRBJ2-1; 11 nucleotides agree with TRBD2. Germline-derived CDR1 and CDR2 are MDHEN and SYDVKM. This CDR3 has 15 amino acids. CDR3 coding DNA: TGTGCCACCAGTTCCCCAACTAGCGGGAGAGGTGAGCAGTTCTTC. Protein product: CATSSPTSGRGEQFF.

This clonotype was recorded a few times. Germline and junction disagree at one end, which may indicate a read error. J is TRBJ2-3 and V is TRBV7-9, with 9 bases fitting TRBD2. The CDR3 is 18 residues long. Germline lookup yields CDR1 SEHNR and CDR2 FQNEAQ (reference sequence). The CDR3 here is CASSLDGLVAGAGDTQYF. In nucleotides, the CDR3 is TGTGCCAGCAGTTTAGACGGTCTAGTAGCGGGAGCTGGAGATACGCAGTATTTT.

This clonotype was recorded a few times. The chain links TRBV4-1 to TRBJ1-1; no clear D. V lost 6 bases to trimming and J lost 7 bases, with 18 bases between them. The V gene's germline CDR1 is MGHRA and CDR2 YSYEKL. This CDR3 comprises 14 residues. The CDR3 sequence: CASRHGRESLEAFF. The DNA of the CDR3 is TGCGCCAGCAGGCACGGGAGGGAGTCCCTTGAAGCTTTCTTT.

This clonotype showed up just a few times. The genes are TRBV12-3 or TRBV12-4 and TRBJ2-3; 8 bases match TRBD2. CDR3 size: 16 residues. Trimming at V came to 5 bases and at J to 0 bases, leaving 7 bases not matched to a gene. The DNA for the CDR3 is TGTGCCAGCAGTGCATCTCGGGAGGGAAGCACAGATACGCAGTATTTT. Translating it yields CASSASREGSTDTQYF.

This clonotype has just a few counts. This sequence joins TRBV10-3 and TRBJ1-5; D is unclear. Deletions cut 2 bases from V and 5 bases from J, with 7 bases between. CDR3 length equals 13 residues. CDR1 ENHRY and CDR2 SYGVKD come from the germline V gene. The CDR3 protein is CAISENRDQPQHF. As DNA, the CDR3 is TGTGCCATCAGTGAGAACAGAGATCAGCCCCAGCATTTT.

V is TRBV20-1 and J is TRBJ2-5, with 11 bases aligning to TRBD2. Germline V lookup: CDR1 DFQATT, CDR2 SNEGSKA (reference sequence). V dropped 2 bases and J dropped 0; count of bases not matched to a gene: 8. The CDR3 has 17 amino acids. The CDR3 loop reads CSARHHGSGRDQETQYF. CDR3 nucleotide sequence: TGCAGTGCTAGACACCACGGTAGCGGGAGGGACCAAGAGACCCAGTACTTC.

This clonotype was observed a handful of times. The J gene is TRBJ1-1, the V gene TRBV12-3 or TRBV12-4; TRBD1 might be the D (5 bases). This CDR3 has 10 amino acids. V lost 10 bases and J 6 bases, leaving 9 bases between the germline ends. The CDR3 is CATGWPEAFF. The CDR3 DNA is TGTGCCACAGGGTGGCCTGAAGCTTTCTTT.

This sequence joins TRBV27 and TRBJ2-7; the match to TRBD2 covers 14 bases. This CDR3 comprises 20 residues. V shed 7 bases, J shed 6 bases, and the junction held 23 bases outside the gene matches. From germline, CDR1 is MNHEY and CDR2 SMNVEV (reference sequence). The CDR3 is CASTLFTPWGLAGDYREQYV. The CDR3 coding sequence is TGTGCCAGCACCTTATTCACGCCGTGGGGACTAGCGGGAGACTATCGCGAGCAGTACGTC.

The chain carries TRBV3-1 and TRBJ2-3; D is uncertain. Looked up from germline, CDR1 is LGHDT and CDR2 is YNNKEL (reference sequence). V was shortened by 2 bases and J by 0 bases, with 12 bases between the two germline ends. The CDR3 consists of 16 residues. CDR3 DNA sequence: TGTGCCAGCAGCCAAATGGACGGATTTAGCACAGATACGCAGTATTTT. It is translated as CASSQMDGFSTDTQYF.

This clonotype was seen only a few times. The chain links TRBV5-6 to TRBJ1-2, with D maybe TRBD1 (6 bases). Germline loops: CDR1 SGHDT, CDR2 YYEEEE. V dropped 1 base and J dropped 0 bases, with 10 bases sitting between them. This CDR3 spans 15 amino acids. As DNA, the CDR3 is TGTGCCAGCAGCTTGACAGGGTGGTCTAACTATGGCTACACCTTC. Protein: CASSLTGWSNYGYTF.